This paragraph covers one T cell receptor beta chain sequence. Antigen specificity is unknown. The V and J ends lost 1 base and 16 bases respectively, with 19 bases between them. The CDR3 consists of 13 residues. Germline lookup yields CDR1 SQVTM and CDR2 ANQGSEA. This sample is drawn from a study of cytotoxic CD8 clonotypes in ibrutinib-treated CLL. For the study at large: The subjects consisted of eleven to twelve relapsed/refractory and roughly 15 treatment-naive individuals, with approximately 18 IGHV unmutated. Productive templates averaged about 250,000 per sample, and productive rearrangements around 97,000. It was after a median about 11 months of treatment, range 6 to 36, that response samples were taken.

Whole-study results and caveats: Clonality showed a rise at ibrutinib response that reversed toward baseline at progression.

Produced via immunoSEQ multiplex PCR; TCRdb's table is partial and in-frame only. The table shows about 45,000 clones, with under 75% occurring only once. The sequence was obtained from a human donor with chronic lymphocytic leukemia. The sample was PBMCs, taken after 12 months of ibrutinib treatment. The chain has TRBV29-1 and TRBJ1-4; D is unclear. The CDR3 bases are TGCAGCGTTGAAGGGCCCATCCCAGTTGTTCGGTTTTTT. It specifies CSVEGPIPVVRFF. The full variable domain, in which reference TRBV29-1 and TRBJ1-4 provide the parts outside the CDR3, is SAVISQKPSRDICQRGTSLTIQCQVDSQVTMMFWYRQQPGQSLTLIATANQGSEATYESGFVIDKFPISRPNLTFSTLTVSNMSPEDSSIYLCSVEGPIPVVRFFGSGTQLSVL.